These 27 T cell receptor beta chains were sequenced from one sample in a study of cytomegalovirus exposure and HLA in healthy donors. Use of 60 Vbeta and 13 Jbeta primers characterized the PCR. Sequencing used immunoSEQ multiplex PCR; TCRdb keeps in-frame clones, though not all of them. The repertoire holds roughly 130,000 clones, with approximately 80% as singletons. Sequences were obtained from PBMCs. All receptors derive from a woman aged 40 to 49 in good health and CMV-seropositive.

A word on this clone: This same CDR3 is encoded by further DNA sequences in the sample. This chain connects TRBV19 to TRBJ1-5, with 7 bases identical to TRBD1. J lost 2 bases, V lost 4 bases, and 2 bases had no gene match. Germline V lookup: CDR1 LNHDA, CDR2 SQIVND (reference sequence). The CDR3 spans 14 residues. DNA of the CDR3: TGTGCCAGTAGTACTACAGGGGGCAATCAGCCCCAGCATTTT. This encodes CASSTTGGNQPQHF.

The CDR3 bases are TGTGCCAGCATAGGGACTGACTACGAGCAGTACTTC. Translating gives CASIGTDYEQYF. This rearrangement joins TRBV6-5 to TRBJ2-7; D perhaps matches TRBD2 (6 bases). V was shortened by 7 bases and J by 3 bases, with 10 bases between the two germline ends. The CDR3 has 12 amino acids. Germline-derived CDR1 and CDR2 are MNHEY and SVGAGI.

The chain uses TRBV6-6 and TRBJ2-1; D remains ambiguous. The CDR3 length is 11 residues. The ends were cut back, 5 bases at V and 9 bases at J, with 8 bases in the middle. Germline CDR1 MNHNY, CDR2 SVGAGI (reference sequence). This CDR3 reads CASSPRGEQFF. CDR3 nucleotides: TGTGCCAGCAGTCCACGCGGTGAGCAGTTCTTC.

This chain links TRBV20-1 with TRBJ1-1; D is perhaps TRBD1 (5 bases). V gave up 6 bases and J gave up 12 bases, with 17 bases separating them. This CDR3 has 11 amino acids. In germline, CDR1 is DFQATT, CDR2 SNEGSKA (reference sequence). The CDR3 here is CSAPSGGLTFF. For the CDR3, the DNA is TGCAGTGCCCCAAGTGGGGGACTGACTTTCTTT.

This clone was seen a few times. This rearrangement joins TRBV5-4 to TRBJ2-7; possibly TRBD1 for D (5 bases). Germline V gives CDR1 SGHNT, CDR2 YYREEE (reference sequence). The V and J ends lost 0 bases and 6 bases respectively, with 13 bases between them. The CDR3 is made up of 14 amino acids. The CDR3 coding sequence is TGTGCCAGCAGCTTGGAAAGGGTGGGGCGCGAGCAGTACTTC. Protein: CASSLERVGREQYF. The full variable domain, rest sourced from reference TRBV5-4 and TRBJ2-7, is ETGVTQSPTHLIKTRGQQVTLRCSSQSGHNTVSWYQQALGQGPQFIFQYYREEENGRGNFPPRFSGLQFPNYSSELNVNALELDDSALYLCASSLERVGREQYFGPGTRLTVT.

The chain has TRBV7-9 and TRBJ1-2; 7 bases match TRBD1. In germline, CDR1 is SEHNR, CDR2 FQNEAQ (reference sequence). Trimming cost V 1 base and J 1 base; bases outside gene matches: 3. The CDR3 is made up of 15 amino acids. CDR3 bases: TGTGCCAGCAGCTTAGGACAGGGTATTAACTATGGCTACACCTTC. Translation gives CASSLGQGINYGYTF.

This clone was seen once. The chain couples TRBV5-4 to TRBJ2-7; 13 nucleotides match TRBD2. The CDR3 has 16 amino acids. The germline V gene encodes CDR1 SGHNT and CDR2 YYREEE (reference sequence). The ends lost 4 bases at V and 6 bases at J; junction bases unmatched: 10. Here the CDR3 DNA reads TGTGCCAGCAGCGCCGGGACTAGCGGGATTATGGGCGAGCAGTACTTC. This encodes CASSAGTSGIMGEQYF.

This chain joins TRBV5-1 and TRBJ2-7; D is uncertain. The germline V gene encodes CDR1 SGHRS and CDR2 YFSETQ. The CDR3 consists of 13 residues. The V gene lost 0 bases and the J gene lost 2 bases, with 6 bases spanning the gap. CDR3 sequence reads: CASSLGAPYEQYF. CDR3 nucleotide sequence: TGCGCCAGCAGCTTGGGAGCGCCCTACGAGCAGTACTTC.

This chain connects TRBV27 to TRBJ1-1; 8 bases match TRBD1. Germline CDR1 and CDR2: MNHEY and SMNVEV (reference sequence). CDR3 length equals 14 residues. After removal of 2 bases from V and 4 bases from J, the junction contained 3 bases not matched to a gene. The CDR3 loop is CASSLRTGGTEAFF. The CDR3 DNA is TGTGCCAGCAGTTTAAGAACAGGGGGCACTGAAGCTTTCTTT.

V and J are TRBV25-1 and TRBJ2-5; TRBD2 is a possible D gene (6 bases). V gave up 4 bases and J gave up 1 base, with 13 bases separating them. The CDR3 sequence is 15 residues long. Germline V gives CDR1 MGHDK, CDR2 SYGVNS. The CDR3 here is CASSGVGGFQETQYF. The CDR3, as DNA: TGTGCCAGCAGTGGCGTAGGAGGGTTCCAAGAGACCCAGTACTTC.

V and J are TRBV7-2 and TRBJ2-3, with a possible D match to TRBD1 (6 bases). The ends were cut back, 4 bases at V and 2 bases at J, with 13 bases in the middle. This CDR3 spans 15 amino acids. Germline lookup yields CDR1 SGHTA and CDR2 FQGNSA. The CDR3 protein is CASSSPQGPTDTQYF. Written as DNA, the CDR3 is TGTGCCAGCAGCTCCCCACAGGGACCCACAGATACGCAGTATTTT.

The chain joins TRBV19 to TRBJ1-2, with D hard to call. This CDR3 has 15 amino acids. CDR1 and CDR2 from the germline V gene are LNHDA and SQIVND (reference sequence). This CDR3 reads CAKLSRFLSIGGYTF. The CDR3 region has the DNA TGTGCAAAACTGTCGCGGTTTCTCAGTATCGGCGGCTACACCTTC.

This clone was seen a handful of times. In DNA, the CDR3 is TGTGCCAGCAGCGTAGGAGGGTTGGAGACCCAGTACTTC. Translating gives CASSVGGLETQYF. The chain carries TRBV9 and TRBJ2-5; the D gene is possibly TRBD2 (5 bases). With 0 bases removed from V and 5 bases from J, the gap between germline ends came to 8 bases. CDR3 length: 13 amino acids. The germline gives CDR1 SGDLS, CDR2 YYNGEE.

With respect to this clone: At one end, the junction sequence differs from germline, possibly due to a read error. The V gene is TRBV9, the J gene TRBJ2-7; tentatively, D is TRBD1 (6 bases). Germline loops: CDR1 SGDLS, CDR2 YYNGEE. The CDR3 is made up of 13 amino acids. The CDR3 coding sequence is TGTGCCAGCGGCGTAGTATTAGGGGGCGAGCAGTACTTC. Translated, it gives CASGVVLGGEQYF.

V gene TRBV7-9 combines with J gene TRBJ1-1; D gene ambiguous. The CDR3 has 12 residues. With 5 bases removed from V and 11 bases from J, the gap between germline ends came to 15 bases. Germline values: CDR1 SEHNR, CDR2 FQNEAQ (reference sequence). The CDR3 loop reads CASSPDSRRAFF. The CDR3 DNA follows: TGTGCCAGCAGCCCGGACTCACGTCGGGCTTTCTTT. The full variable domain, with the rest looked up from reference TRBV7-9 and TRBJ1-1, is DTGVSQNPRHKITKRGQNVTFRCDPISEHNRLYWYRQTLGQGPEFLTYFQNEAQLEKSRLLSDRFSAERPKGSFSTLEIQRTEQGDSAMYLCASSPDSRRAFFGQGTRLTVV.

This clone was recorded once. V gene TRBV13 combines with J gene TRBJ2-7, with TRBD1 matching over 11 bases. The germline V gene has CDR1 PRHDT and CDR2 FYEKMQ (reference sequence). The trim removed 5 bases at V and 2 bases at J, leaving 2 bases unmatched. The CDR3 consists of 14 residues. CDR3 residues: CASSPGQGAYEQYF. In nucleotides, the CDR3 is TGTGCCAGCAGCCCGGGACAGGGGGCCTACGAGCAGTACTTC.

This clone has a single count. The chain couples TRBV19 to TRBJ2-5; 7 nucleotides agree with TRBD2. V shed 6 bases and J 5 bases; nucleotides not matched to a gene: 12. The CDR3 extends over 15 amino acids. Germline CDR1 is LNHDA and CDR2 is SQIVND (reference sequence). CDR3 bases: TGTGCCAGTAGACAATCGGTTTGGGGAGGGGAGACCCAGTACTTC. This translates into CASRQSVWGGETQYF.

This clone turned up a few times. The rearrangement links TRBV18 to TRBJ2-7; 8 nucleotides match TRBD2. Losses at the gene ends were 10 bases for V and 5 bases for J; bases not matched to a gene: 10. Per germline, CDR1 KGHSH and CDR2 LQKENI. The CDR3 covers 13 residues. The CDR3 sequence is CATKPGGTNEQYF. CDR3 nucleotides: TGTGCCACCAAACCGGGGGGGACTAACGAGCAGTACTTC.

Only one count was recorded for this clone. This chain joins TRBV7-9 and TRBJ1-1, with TRBD1 matching over 7 bases. CDR3 length equals 12 residues. Germline-derived CDR1 and CDR2 are SEHNR and FQNEAQ (reference sequence). V lost 4 bases to trimming and J lost 10 bases; unmatched junction nucleotides: 6. CDR3 loop: CASSSETGRAFF. The CDR3 nucleotides read TGTGCCAGCAGCTCAGAGACAGGGAGAGCTTTCTTT. The whole variable domain, remainder taken from reference TRBV7-9 and TRBJ1-1, is DTGVSQNPRHKITKRGQNVTFRCDPISEHNRLYWYRQTLGQGPEFLTYFQNEAQLEKSRLLSDRFSAERPKGSFSTLEIQRTEQGDSAMYLCASSSETGRAFFGQGTRLTVV.

This clone was observed once. The J gene is TRBJ2-7, the V gene TRBV28, with 10 bases matching TRBD2. CDR3 length equals 15 residues. Losses at the gene ends were 5 bases for V and 5 bases for J; bases not matched to a gene: 9. Germline CDR1 reads MDHEN; CDR2 reads SYDVKM. The CDR3 reads CASSPASSGSDEQYF. CDR3 coding DNA: TGTGCCAGCAGTCCCGCCTCTAGCGGGAGCGACGAGCAGTACTTC. The full variable domain, with the rest looked up from reference TRBV28 and TRBJ2-7, is DVKVTQSSRYLVKRTGEKVFLECVQDMDHENMFWYRQDPGLGLRLIYFSYDVKMKEKGDIPEGYSVSREKKERFSLILESASTNQTSMYLCASSPASSGSDEQYFGPGTRLTVT.

The rearrangement joins TRBV5-5 to TRBJ2-5; maybe TRBD1 (5 bases). The CDR3 extends over 13 amino acids. Trimming cost V 1 base and J 2 bases, with 6 bases left between them. CDR1 is SGHKS, CDR2 YYEKEE, per germline (reference sequence). CDR3 sequence (DNA): TGTGCCAGCAGCTTGTACAGGCAAGAGACCCAGTACTTC. This sequence encodes CASSLYRQETQYF.

The J gene is TRBJ1-1, the V gene TRBV2, with 8 bases identical to TRBD1. J gave up 7 bases and V 7 bases, and 17 bases lay outside the gene matches. CDR1 and CDR2 from the germline V gene are SNHLY and FYNNEI. The CDR3 spans 16 residues. CDR3 in DNA: TGTGCCAGCACCCTAAGTCTGGGACAGGCAAAACTTGAAGCTTTCTTT. This codes for CASTLSLGQAKLEAFF.

The V and J genes are TRBV5-4 and TRBJ2-3, with no clear D. The CDR3 is made up of 13 amino acids. Germline V gene lookup returns CDR1 SGHNT and CDR2 YYREEE (reference sequence). Deletions cut 1 base from V and 3 bases from J, with 6 bases between. This CDR3 reads CASSLPGTDTQYF. The CDR3 DNA follows: TGTGCCAGCAGCTTGCCCGGTACAGATACGCAGTATTTT.

V usage is TRBV7-9 and J usage is TRBJ1-1, with 11 bases aligning to TRBD1. CDR1 is SEHNR and CDR2 is FQNEAQ in the germline V gene (reference sequence). The V gene end was trimmed by 6 bases and the J gene end by 4 bases; junction bases not matched to a gene: 13. This CDR3 has 17 residues. The CDR3 here is CASSSSGTGGDPTEAFF. The CDR3, as DNA: TGTGCCAGCAGTTCCTCCGGGACAGGGGGAGACCCCACTGAAGCTTTCTTT. Full variable domain (rest looked up from reference TRBV7-9 and TRBJ1-1): DTGVSQNPRHKITKRGQNVTFRCDPISEHNRLYWYRQTLGQGPEFLTYFQNEAQLEKSRLLSDRFSAERPKGSFSTLEIQRTEQGDSAMYLCASSSSGTGGDPTEAFFGQGTRLTVV.

The chain recombines TRBV19 with TRBJ1-1; tentative D call: TRBD1 (6 bases). The CDR3 has 19 residues. Trimming pared 3 bases from V and 7 bases from J, leaving 30 bases between. Germline CDR1 is LNHDA and CDR2 is SQIVND (reference sequence). The DNA for the CDR3 is TGTGCCAGTAGTATTAAAGGGGGATGGGGCTCAGAAGGAAACGGTGAAGCTTTCTTT. This gives the protein CASSIKGGWGSEGNGEAFF.

V gene TRBV9 combines with J gene TRBJ2-7, with 11 bases that match TRBD1. Looked up from germline, CDR1 is SGDLS and CDR2 is YYNGEE. V lost 4 bases and J lost 2; bases outside the gene matches: 5. The CDR3 is 15 residues long. CDR3: CASSTGQGAAYEQYF. The CDR3, as DNA: TGTGCCAGCAGCACCGGACAGGGGGCAGCCTACGAGCAGTACTTC.

The chain is built from TRBV19 and TRBJ2-5, with D possibly being TRBD1 (6 bases). Per germline, CDR1 LNHDA and CDR2 SQIVND (reference sequence). This CDR3 spans 14 amino acids. V was cut by 11 bases and J by 2 bases, with 18 bases left in between. The CDR3 DNA is TGTGCCTCCCACAGGGCCGGGCCGCAAGAGACCCAGTACTTC. Protein: CASHRAGPQETQYF.